This T cell receptor beta chain was found in a study of cytomegalovirus exposure and HLA in healthy donors. About the research overall: Earlier sequencing of 150 million to 200 million T cells yielded around 100 million unique TCR beta sequences. For the approximately 360 genotyped donors, approximately 82% fell within the Caucasian-associated ancestry cluster. General study results and limits: CMV serostatus alone was available as immune exposure information.

60 Vbeta and 13 Jbeta primers were used in PCR. Original processing methods: In a later analysis, approximately 80 million unique TCR beta chains included roughly 11 million shared by two or more donors. Clones were sequenced by immunoSEQ multiplex PCR, and TCRdb holds only the in-frame ones, with some missing. Clone size and V and J calls were adopted from that table, with D and trimming inferred from the DNA. Of more than 85,000 clones listed, roughly 88% are singletons. Worth noting for this clone: The antigen is not known.

The CDR3 consists of 16 residues. V gave up 6 bases and J gave up 0 bases, with 16 bases separating them. The germline V gene has CDR1 MNHNY and CDR2 SVGAGI (reference sequence). The specimen was PBMCs. The clonotype comes from a young woman in good health and CMV-seronegative. The V gene is TRBV6-6, the J gene TRBJ2-3; maybe TRBD2 (5 bases). CDR3 bases: TGTGCCAGCAGATTACCAGGATTAGCGAGCACAGATACGCAGTATTTT. As protein: CASRLPGLASTDTQYF.